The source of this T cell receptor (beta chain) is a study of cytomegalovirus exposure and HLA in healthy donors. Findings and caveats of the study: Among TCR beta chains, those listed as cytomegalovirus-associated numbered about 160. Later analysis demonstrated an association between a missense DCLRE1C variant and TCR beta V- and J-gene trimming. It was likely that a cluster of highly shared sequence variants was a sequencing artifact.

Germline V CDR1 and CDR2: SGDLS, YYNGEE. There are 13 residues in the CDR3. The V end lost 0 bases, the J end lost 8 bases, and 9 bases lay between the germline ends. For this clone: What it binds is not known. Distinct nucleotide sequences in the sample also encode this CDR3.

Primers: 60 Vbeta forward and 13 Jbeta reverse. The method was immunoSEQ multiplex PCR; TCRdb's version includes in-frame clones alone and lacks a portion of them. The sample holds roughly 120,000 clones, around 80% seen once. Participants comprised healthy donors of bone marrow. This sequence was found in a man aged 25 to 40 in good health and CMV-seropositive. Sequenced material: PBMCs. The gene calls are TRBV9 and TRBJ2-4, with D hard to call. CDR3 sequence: CASSVGSGDIQYF. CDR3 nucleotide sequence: TGTGCCAGCAGCGTAGGGAGTGGAGACATTCAGTACTTC.